This passage covers 27 T cell receptor beta chains from one sample sequenced in a study of cytomegalovirus exposure and HLA in healthy donors (dated by TCRdb to about 2017). The protocol used for the library was the immunoSEQ multiplex PCR assay. A mixture of 60 forward primers for TCR Vbeta segments and 13 reverse primers for TCR Jbeta segments was used in the multiplex PCR. TCRdb stores this immuneACCESS table with in-frame sequences only. Part of the clones is absent; in the studies checked, under half of the shortfall reflects unresolved V genes, and no reason is known for the rest. This sample lists roughly 180,000 clones; roughly 8.7% were detected once. The ten biggest clones cover 1% to 1.5% of the sample. The sample comprised PBMCs. The receptors derive from a woman aged 30 to 39 in good health and CMV-seropositive.

The gene calls are TRBV29-1 and TRBJ2-3; D gene unclear. V was clipped by 0 bases and J by 6 bases, with 7 bases between them. This CDR3 has 12 residues. CDR1 and CDR2 from the germline V gene are SQVTM and ANQGSEA. The DNA for the CDR3 is TGCAGCGTTGAAGAGCACCGGGATACGCAGTATTTT. Translated: CSVEEHRDTQYF.

The chain has TRBV19 and TRBJ2-5, with a weak D call TRBD1 (6 bases). The V gene lost 1 base and the J gene lost 7 bases, with 10 bases spanning the gap. The germline V gene has CDR1 LNHDA and CDR2 SQIVND (reference sequence). CDR3 size: 13 residues. CDR3: CASSIGEGGTQYF. In nucleotides, the CDR3 is TGTGCCAGTAGTATAGGTGAAGGGGGGACCCAGTACTTC.

This clone was seen a few times. V usage is TRBV5-6 and J usage is TRBJ1-5; weak D call: TRBD1 (5 bases). The CDR3 runs to 15 residues. Deletions cut 2 bases from V and 4 bases from J, with 13 bases between. The germline CDR1 and CDR2 sequences are SGHDT and YYEEEE. The CDR3 reads CASSFGTESNQPQHF. The CDR3 region has the DNA TGTGCCAGCAGCTTTGGGACTGAAAGTAATCAGCCCCAGCATTTT.

This clone was observed a few times. V usage is TRBV21-1 and J usage is TRBJ2-3; the table's D call TRBD2 went unverified against the DNA. TRBV21-1 is recorded as a pseudogene. The CDR3 covers 18 residues. CDR3 sequence: CASSEEVPGVRKTDTQYF. The CDR3 nucleotides read TGTGCCAGCAGCGAGGAAGTACCGGGAGTAAGAAAGACAGATACGCAGTATTTT.

CDR3 nucleotides: TGTGCCAGCAGCCCCGGTTCTGCGGGCACTGAAGCTTTCTTT. This gives the protein CASSPGSAGTEAFF. The gene calls are TRBV6-4 and TRBJ1-1; D is uncertain. Trimming took 6 bases from V and 4 from J, leaving 15 bases between them. The germline V gene has CDR1 MRHNA and CDR2 SNTAGT. This CDR3 comprises 14 residues.

This clone was seen a few times. The chain recombines TRBV29-1 with TRBJ1-1; D may be TRBD1 (5 bases). The CDR3 consists of 14 residues. The germline V gene has CDR1 SQVTM and CDR2 ANQGSEA. Trimming removed 4 bases at V and 0 bases at J, with 12 bases between. The CDR3 here is CSVGPGPMNTEAFF. The DNA of the CDR3 is TGCAGCGTTGGTCCAGGGCCGATGAACACTGAAGCTTTCTTT.

The chain is built from TRBV5-1 and TRBJ2-3; TRBD2 matches 8 bases. Per the germline V gene, CDR1 is SGHRS and CDR2 is YFSETQ. This CDR3 comprises 15 residues. The trim removed 1 base at V and 6 bases at J, leaving 7 bases unmatched. Written as DNA, the CDR3 is TGCGCCAGCAGCTTGCCCTCGGGAGGGGCCGATACGCAGTATTTT. Protein product: CASSLPSGGADTQYF.

The chain couples TRBV19 to TRBJ2-5, with a weak D call TRBD2 (6 bases). Per germline, CDR1 LNHDA and CDR2 SQIVND (reference sequence). Trimming stripped 5 bases from V and 0 bases from J, with 10 bases between. CDR3 length: 14 amino acids. The CDR3 DNA sequence: TGTGCCAGTAGTGCGGGACTGTACCAAGAGACCCAGTACTTC. This translates into CASSAGLYQETQYF.

There are a few counts of this clone. The V gene is TRBV6-5, the J gene TRBJ1-1; D may be TRBD1 (6 bases). The germline V gene encodes CDR1 MNHEY and CDR2 SVGAGI. V lost 2 bases and J 0 bases, leaving 10 bases between the germline ends. This CDR3 comprises 15 residues. In DNA form, the CDR3 reads TGTGCCAGCAGTTACAAACAGGGACTGAACACTGAAGCTTTCTTT. It encodes CASSYKQGLNTEAFF.

V usage is TRBV5-1 and J usage is TRBJ2-5, with 9 bases lining up with TRBD2. Losses at the gene ends were 4 bases for V and 7 bases for J; bases not matched to a gene: 8. CDR1 SGHRS and CDR2 YFSETQ come from the germline V gene. The CDR3 extends over 14 amino acids. The CDR3 region is CASSAVLAGVTQYF. CDR3 DNA: TGCGCCAGCAGCGCGGTACTAGCGGGTGTGACCCAGTACTTC.

The V and J genes are TRBV15 and TRBJ1-1; D is unclear. V was trimmed by 6 bases and J by 1 base, leaving 9 bases between them. Per germline, CDR1 LNHNV and CDR2 YYDKDF (reference sequence). This CDR3 has 13 residues. CDR3 nucleotides: TGTGCCACCAGAAGAAGAGAGAACACTGAAGCTTTCTTT. Its translation is CATRRRENTEAFF. The entire variable domain, with the rest obtained from reference TRBV15 and TRBJ1-1, is as follows: DAMVIQNPRYQVTQFGKPVTLSCSQTLNHNVMYWYQQKSSQAPKLLFHYYDKDFNNEADTPDNFQSRRPNTSFCFLDIRSPGLGDTAMYLCATRRRENTEAFFGQGTRLTVV.

The table lists this clone with a few counts. This chain links TRBV7-7 with TRBJ2-5; a possible D gene is TRBD2 (5 bases). V dropped 3 bases and J dropped 3 bases, with 11 bases sitting between them. The CDR3 sequence is 14 residues long. Germline CDR1 reads SSHAT; CDR2 reads FNYEAQ (reference sequence). CDR3: CASSLTRDEETQYF. For the CDR3, the DNA is TGTGCCAGCAGCTTGACCCGGGATGAAGAGACCCAGTACTTC.

The V and J genes are TRBV11-2 and TRBJ2-1, with TRBD2 matching 10 bases. The CDR3 has 16 amino acids. V shed 7 bases, J shed 4 bases, and the junction held 10 bases outside the gene matches. Germline V lookup: CDR1 SGHAT, CDR2 FQNNGV. CDR3 amino acids: CASTNEGLAIYNEQFF. The CDR3 DNA sequence: TGTGCCAGCACAAACGAGGGACTAGCGATATACAATGAGCAGTTCTTC.

The gene calls are TRBV10-1 and TRBJ2-7; 8 nucleotides align to TRBD1. The CDR3 totals 13 residues. J was trimmed by 4 bases and V by 1 base; bases with no gene match: 0. Germline-derived CDR1 and CDR2 are WNHNN and SYGVQD (reference sequence). This CDR3 reads CASSEYRGYEQYF. Written as DNA, the CDR3 is TGCGCCAGCAGTGAGTACAGGGGGTACGAGCAGTACTTC.

The genes are TRBV2 and TRBJ2-7, with 13 bases aligning to TRBD2. Unmatched junction bases numbered 3, after V lost 1 base and J lost 9 bases. Germline V gene data show CDR1 as SNHLY and CDR2 as FYNNEI. This CDR3 has 14 residues. The CDR3 sequence: CASSEDTSGRAQYF. The DNA for the CDR3 is TGTGCCAGCAGTGAAGATACTAGCGGGAGGGCGCAGTACTTC. Supplemented by reference TRBV2 and TRBJ2-7, the full variable domain reads EPEVTQTPSHQVTQMGQEVILRCVPISNHLYFYWYRQILGQKVEFLVSFYNNEISEKSEIFDDQFSVERPDGSNFTLKIRSTKLEDSAMYFCASSEDTSGRAQYFGPGTRLTVT.

In this sample, this clone turned up a few times. This chain links TRBV2 with TRBJ1-4, with D maybe TRBD1 (5 bases). Germline CDR1 SNHLY, CDR2 FYNNEI. The CDR3 has 15 residues. Trimming shortened V by 7 bases and J by 0 bases, and 12 bases separated the two germline ends. CDR3 in amino acids: CASTGLSTTNEKLFF. The DNA for the CDR3 is TGTGCCAGCACGGGACTCTCGACAACTAATGAAAAACTGTTTTTT.

The chain combines TRBV7-2 with TRBJ2-7, with 12 bases identical to TRBD2. CDR3 length: 15 amino acids. Germline-derived CDR1 and CDR2 are SGHTA and FQGNSA. The junction had 4 bases not matched to a gene; V was cut back by 1 base and J by 6 bases. The DNA of the CDR3 is TGTGCCAGCAGCTTAGGACTAGCGGGAGCTTCCGAGCAGTACTTC. This gives the protein CASSLGLAGASEQYF.

The sample holds a few counts of this clone. V is TRBV19 and J is TRBJ1-1; 7 bases line up with TRBD1. There are 13 residues in the CDR3. CDR1 and CDR2 from the germline V gene are LNHDA and SQIVND (reference sequence). Trimming cost V 3 bases and J 3 bases; bases outside gene matches: 1. This chain's CDR3 is CASSITGDTEAFF. Written as DNA, the CDR3 is TGTGCCAGTAGTATCACAGGGGACACTGAAGCTTTCTTT.

This clone was seen a handful of times. The rearrangement uses TRBV2 and TRBJ1-2; maybe TRBD1 (5 bases). CDR3 length equals 13 residues. V was pared by 4 bases and J by 6 bases, with 12 bases between. Germline V gene data show CDR1 as SNHLY and CDR2 as FYNNEI. The CDR3 DNA follows: TGTGCCAGCAGTGGAGGGACTGCCCATGGCTACACCTTC. This codes for CASSGGTAHGYTF.

Here the CDR3 DNA reads TGTGCCAGCAGTTACGTGGCGGGAGGGCCCTACGAGCAGTACTTC. This codes for CASSYVAGGPYEQYF. V usage is TRBV6-5 and J usage is TRBJ2-7, with TRBD2 matching over 9 bases. Germline CDR1 is MNHEY and CDR2 is SVGAGI. This CDR3 region has 15 residues. V was pared by 2 bases and J by 2 bases, with 4 bases of the junction left unmatched.

The CDR3 DNA follows: TGTGCCATCAGTGACTTCCTCCGGACTACCAACACAGATACGCAGTATTTT. It is translated as CAISDFLRTTNTDTQYF. This chain joins TRBV10-3 and TRBJ2-3; the D gene is possibly TRBD2 (6 bases). V was pared by 3 bases and J by 2 bases, with 18 bases between. The CDR3 runs to 17 residues. The germline gives CDR1 ENHRY, CDR2 SYGVKD.

CDR3: CASSLEGLAGAAQETQYF. CDR3 bases: TGCGCCAGCAGCTTGGAGGGACTAGCGGGAGCCGCGCAAGAGACCCAGTACTTC. The gene calls are TRBV5-1 and TRBJ2-5; 14 positions agree with TRBD2. Germline lookup yields CDR1 SGHRS and CDR2 YFSETQ. The CDR3 runs 18 residues. With 0 bases clipped from V and 2 bases from J, the junction kept 6 bases outside the gene matches.

The sample holds a few counts of this clone. J is TRBJ1-3 and V is TRBV2; a weak D match, TRBD1 (5 bases). V was clipped by 6 bases and J by 0 bases, with 12 bases between them. The V gene's germline CDR1 is SNHLY and CDR2 FYNNEI. This CDR3 comprises 15 residues. CDR3 sequence: CASRPDTLSGNTIYF. The CDR3 region has the DNA TGTGCCAGCAGGCCGGACACGCTCTCTGGAAACACCATATATTTT.

CDR3 in amino acids: CASSFQGPHSGNTIYF. The CDR3, as DNA: TGTGCCAGCAGTTTTCAGGGTCCCCATTCTGGAAACACCATATATTTT. The genes are TRBV27 and TRBJ1-3; D is possibly TRBD1 (5 bases). Germline loops: CDR1 MNHEY, CDR2 SMNVEV (reference sequence). V shed 3 bases and J shed 1 base, with 13 bases lying between them. The CDR3 spans 16 residues.

The CDR3 sequence: CARRRDSYSSYEQYF. CDR3 coding DNA: TGTGCCAGAAGGCGGGACTCCTACTCCTCTTACGAGCAGTACTTC. This rearrangement joins TRBV5-3 to TRBJ2-7; D might be TRBD2 (6 bases). TRBV5-3 belongs to the ORF category, with a function that is uncertain. The CDR3 spans 15 residues. Trimming cost V 5 bases and J 4 bases, with 19 bases left between them.

This clone was detected a few times. The chain is built from TRBV18 and TRBJ1-4, with TRBD1 as a possible D gene (5 bases). V lost 1 base and J lost 0, with 9 bases in between. The CDR3 extends over 16 amino acids. Per germline, CDR1 KGHSH and CDR2 LQKENI. The CDR3 DNA follows: TGTGCCAGCTCACCACTGGGGACTGCAACTAATGAAAAACTGTTTTTT. This sequence encodes CASSPLGTATNEKLFF.

This clone was counted between two and nine times. V and J are TRBV5-1 and TRBJ2-1; D might be TRBD2 (5 bases). V shed 2 bases and J shed 7 bases, with 16 bases lying between them. CDR3 length: 15 residues. Germline V gene sequence: CDR1 SGHRS, CDR2 YFSETQ. The CDR3 DNA follows: TGCGCCAGCAGCTTTAACGGGATGACGTCGAATGAGCAGTTCTTC. Its protein is CASSFNGMTSNEQFF. The full variable domain, its missing parts supplied by reference TRBV5-1 and TRBJ2-1, is KAGVTQTPRYLIKTRGQQVTLSCSPISGHRSVSWYQQTPGQGLQFLFEYFSETQRNKGNFPGRFSGRQFSNSRSEMNVSTLELGDSALYLCASSFNGMTSNEQFFGPGTRLTVL.